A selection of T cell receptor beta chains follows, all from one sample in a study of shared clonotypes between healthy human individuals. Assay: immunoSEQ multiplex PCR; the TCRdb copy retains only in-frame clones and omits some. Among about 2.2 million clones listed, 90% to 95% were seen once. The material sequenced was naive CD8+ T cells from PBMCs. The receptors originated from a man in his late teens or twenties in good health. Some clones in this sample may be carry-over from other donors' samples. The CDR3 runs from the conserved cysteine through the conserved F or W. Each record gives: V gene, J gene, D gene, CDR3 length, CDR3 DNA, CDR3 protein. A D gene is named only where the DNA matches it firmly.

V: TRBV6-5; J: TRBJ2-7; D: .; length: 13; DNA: TGTGCCAGCAGCCCAGGACCGGTGAACGAGCAGTACTTC; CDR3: CASSPGPVNEQYF
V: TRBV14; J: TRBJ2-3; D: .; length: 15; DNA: TGTGCCAGCAGCCATCATGGGATAAGCACAGATACGCAGTATTTT; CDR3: CASSHHGISTDTQYF
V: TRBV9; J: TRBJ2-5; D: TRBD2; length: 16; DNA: TGTGCCAGCAGCGCCGGGACTAGCGGCACCCGAGAGACCCAGTACTTC; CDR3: CASSAGTSGTRETQYF
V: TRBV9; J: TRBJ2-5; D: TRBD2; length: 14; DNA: TGTGCCAGCAGCGTCCGCGGGAGCCAAGAGACCCAGTACTTC; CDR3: CASSVRGSQETQYF
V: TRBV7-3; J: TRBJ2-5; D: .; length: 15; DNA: TGTGCCAGCAGCTTAATCCCGGCCCCGCAAGAGACCCAGTACTTC; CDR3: CASSLIPAPQETQYF
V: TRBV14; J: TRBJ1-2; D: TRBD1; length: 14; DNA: TGTGCCAGCAGCCCGACAGGGGGCCTATATGGCTACACCTTC; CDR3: CASSPTGGLYGYTF
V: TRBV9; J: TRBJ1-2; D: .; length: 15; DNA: TGTGCCAGCAGCGTAGAACAGGATCCTAACTATGGCTACACCTTC; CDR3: CASSVEQDPNYGYTF
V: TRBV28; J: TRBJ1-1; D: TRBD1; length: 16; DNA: TGTGCCAGCAGTTTAGGGCCCCCGACAGGGGGAGTGGGAGCTTTCTTT; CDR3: CASSLGPPTGGVGAFF
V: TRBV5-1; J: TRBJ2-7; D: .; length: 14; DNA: TGCGCCAGCAGCTTGGGGGGACTGCGCTACGAGCAGTACTTC; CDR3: CASSLGGLRYEQYF
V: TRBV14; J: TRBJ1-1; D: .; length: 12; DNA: TGTGCCAGCAGCCAAGATGTGGCAGGGACTTTCTTT; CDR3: CASSQDVAGTFF
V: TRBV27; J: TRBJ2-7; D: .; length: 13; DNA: TGTGCCAGCACCGACCGGGGAGGCCACGAGCAGTACTTC; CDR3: CASTDRGGHEQYF
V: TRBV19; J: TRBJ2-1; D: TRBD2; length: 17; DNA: TGTGCCAGTAGTATAGGGGCAGCGGGACCCTTCTACAATGAGCAGTTCTTC; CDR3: CASSIGAAGPFYNEQFF
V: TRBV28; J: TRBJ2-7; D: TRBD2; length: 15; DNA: TGTGCCAGCAGGACCGGAGCGGGATATTCCTACGAGCAGTACTTC; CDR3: CASRTGAGYSYEQYF
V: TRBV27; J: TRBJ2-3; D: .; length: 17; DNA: TGTGCCAGCAGTTTCAAATGGACGGTATCTAGCACAGATACGCAGTATTTT; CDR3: CASSFKWTVSSTDTQYF
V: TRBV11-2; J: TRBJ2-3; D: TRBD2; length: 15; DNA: TGTGCCAGCAGCTTTGGGACTAGCGGCACAGATACGCAGTATTTT; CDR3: CASSFGTSGTDTQYF
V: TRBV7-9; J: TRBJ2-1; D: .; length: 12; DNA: TGTGCCAGCAGCCTCGGTGGACTAGAGCAGTTCTTC; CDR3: CASSLGGLEQFF
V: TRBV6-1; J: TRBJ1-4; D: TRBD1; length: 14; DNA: TGTGCCAGCAGTGAGTTCAGGGGGGATGAAAAACTGTTTTTT; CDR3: CASSEFRGDEKLFF
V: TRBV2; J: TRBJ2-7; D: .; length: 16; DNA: TGTGCCAGCAGTGACTCGCCAGGACTCCCTACCTACGAGCAGTACTTC; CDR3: CASSDSPGLPTYEQYF
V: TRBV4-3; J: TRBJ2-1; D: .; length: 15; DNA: TGCGCCAGCAGCCAGCAGATCAGCTCCTACAATGAGCAGTTCTTC; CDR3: CASSQQISSYNEQFF